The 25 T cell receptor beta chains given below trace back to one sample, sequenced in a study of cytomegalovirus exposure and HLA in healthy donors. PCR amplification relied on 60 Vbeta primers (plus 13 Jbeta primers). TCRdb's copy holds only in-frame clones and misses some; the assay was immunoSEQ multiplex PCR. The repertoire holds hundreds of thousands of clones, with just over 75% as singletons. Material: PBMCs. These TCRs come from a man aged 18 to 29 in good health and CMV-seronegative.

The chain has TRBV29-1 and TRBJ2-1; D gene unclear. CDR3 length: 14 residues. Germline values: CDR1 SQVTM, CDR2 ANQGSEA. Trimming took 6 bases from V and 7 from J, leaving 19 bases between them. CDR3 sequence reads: CSVYERSIENEQFF. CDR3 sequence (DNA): TGCAGCGTCTACGAAAGGAGCATAGAGAATGAGCAGTTCTTC.

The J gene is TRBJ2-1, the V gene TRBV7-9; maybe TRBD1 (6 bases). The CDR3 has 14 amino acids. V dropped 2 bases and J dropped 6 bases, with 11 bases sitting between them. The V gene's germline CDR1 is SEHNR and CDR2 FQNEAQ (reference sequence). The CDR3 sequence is CASSLNQGSNEQFF. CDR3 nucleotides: TGTGCCAGCAGCTTAAATCAGGGGAGCAATGAGCAGTTCTTC.

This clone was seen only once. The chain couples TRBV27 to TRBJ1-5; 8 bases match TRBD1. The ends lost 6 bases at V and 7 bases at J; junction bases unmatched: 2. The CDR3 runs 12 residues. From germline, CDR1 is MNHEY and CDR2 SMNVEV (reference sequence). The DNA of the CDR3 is TGTGCCAGCAGACAGGGGGTACAGCCCCAGCATTTT. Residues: CASRQGVQPQHF.

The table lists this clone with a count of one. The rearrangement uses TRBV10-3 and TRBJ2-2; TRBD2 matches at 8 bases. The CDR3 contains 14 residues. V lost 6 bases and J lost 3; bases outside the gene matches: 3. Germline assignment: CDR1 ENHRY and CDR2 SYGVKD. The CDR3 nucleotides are TGTGCCATCAGGGGACTAGGGTACACCGGGGAGCTGTTTTTT. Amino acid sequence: CAIRGLGYTGELFF.

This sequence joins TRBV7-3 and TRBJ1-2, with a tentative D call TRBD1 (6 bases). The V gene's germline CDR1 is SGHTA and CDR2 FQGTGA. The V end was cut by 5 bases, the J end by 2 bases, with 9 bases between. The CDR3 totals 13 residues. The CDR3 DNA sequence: TGTGCCAGCAGCCAAACAGGGAACTATGGCTACACCTTC. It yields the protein CASSQTGNYGYTF.

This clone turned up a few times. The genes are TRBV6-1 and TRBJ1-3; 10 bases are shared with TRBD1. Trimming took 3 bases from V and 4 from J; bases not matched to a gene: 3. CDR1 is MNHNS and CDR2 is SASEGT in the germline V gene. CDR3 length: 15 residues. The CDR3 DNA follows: TGTGCCAGCAGTGATGACAGGGGGCGCGGAAACACCATATATTTT. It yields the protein CASSDDRGRGNTIYF.

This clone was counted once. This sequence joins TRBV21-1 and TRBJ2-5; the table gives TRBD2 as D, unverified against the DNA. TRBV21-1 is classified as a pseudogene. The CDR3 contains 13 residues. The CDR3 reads CASSPSGRKTQYF. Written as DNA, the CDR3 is TGTGCCAGCAGCCCTAGCGGGAGAAAGACCCAGTACTTC.

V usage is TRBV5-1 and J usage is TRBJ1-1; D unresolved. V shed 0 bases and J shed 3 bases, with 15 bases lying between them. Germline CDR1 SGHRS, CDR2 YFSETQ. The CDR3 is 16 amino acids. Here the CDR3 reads CASSLGRIGSYTEAFF. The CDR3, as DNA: TGCGCCAGCAGCTTGGGTCGGATCGGGAGTTACACTGAAGCTTTCTTT.

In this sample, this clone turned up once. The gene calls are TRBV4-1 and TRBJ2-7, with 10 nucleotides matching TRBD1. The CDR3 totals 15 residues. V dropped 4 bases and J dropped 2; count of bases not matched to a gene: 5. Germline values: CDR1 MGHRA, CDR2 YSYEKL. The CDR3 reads CASSLTGTGAYEQYF. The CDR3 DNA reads TGCGCCAGCAGCCTCACCGGGACAGGGGCCTACGAGCAGTACTTC.

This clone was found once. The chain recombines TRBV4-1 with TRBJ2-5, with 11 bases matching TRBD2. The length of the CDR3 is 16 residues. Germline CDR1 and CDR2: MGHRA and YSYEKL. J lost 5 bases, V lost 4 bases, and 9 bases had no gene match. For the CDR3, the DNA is TGCGCCAGCAGCCGAGTTACTAGCGGGAGTTGGGAGACCCAGTACTTC. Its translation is CASSRVTSGSWETQYF.

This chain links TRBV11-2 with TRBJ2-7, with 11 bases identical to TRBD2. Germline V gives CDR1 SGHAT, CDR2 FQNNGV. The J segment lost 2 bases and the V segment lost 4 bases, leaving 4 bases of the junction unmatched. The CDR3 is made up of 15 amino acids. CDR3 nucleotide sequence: TGTGCCAGCAGCTCGACTAGCGGGGCAACCTACGAGCAGTACTTC. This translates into CASSSTSGATYEQYF.

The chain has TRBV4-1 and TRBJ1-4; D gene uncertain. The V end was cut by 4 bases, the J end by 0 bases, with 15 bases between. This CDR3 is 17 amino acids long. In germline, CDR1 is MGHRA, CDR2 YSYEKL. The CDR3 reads CASSPKRESATNEKLFF. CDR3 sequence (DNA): TGCGCCAGCAGCCCCAAAAGGGAGAGCGCAACTAATGAAAAACTGTTTTTT.

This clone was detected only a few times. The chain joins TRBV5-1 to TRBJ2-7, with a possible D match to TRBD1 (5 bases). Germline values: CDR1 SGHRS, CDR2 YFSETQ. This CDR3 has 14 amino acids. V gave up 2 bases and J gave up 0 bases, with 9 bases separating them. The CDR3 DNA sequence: TGCGCCAGCAGCTTCAACACAGGCTCCTACGAGCAGTACTTC. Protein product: CASSFNTGSYEQYF.

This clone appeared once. CDR3 nucleotide sequence: TGTGCCAGCGCCACCAGTCGGACAGGGGCCTCCTACGAGCAGTACTTC. Protein product: CASATSRTGASYEQYF. The chain has TRBV5-4 and TRBJ2-7; 9 bases agree with TRBD1. The CDR3 sequence is 16 residues long. Germline-derived CDR1 and CDR2 are SGHNT and YYREEE (reference sequence). J gave up 0 bases and V 7 bases, and 11 bases lay outside the gene matches.

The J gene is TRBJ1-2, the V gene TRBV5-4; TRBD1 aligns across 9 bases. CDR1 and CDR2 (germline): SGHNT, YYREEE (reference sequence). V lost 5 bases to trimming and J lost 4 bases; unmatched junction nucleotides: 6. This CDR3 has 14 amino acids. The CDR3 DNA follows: TGTGCCAGCAGACCACAGGGGGCGGCCTATGGCTACACCTTC. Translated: CASRPQGAAYGYTF.

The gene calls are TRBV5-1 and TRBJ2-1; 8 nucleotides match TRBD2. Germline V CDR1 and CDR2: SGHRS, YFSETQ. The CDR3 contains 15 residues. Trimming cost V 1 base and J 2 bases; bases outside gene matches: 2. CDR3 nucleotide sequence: TGCGCCAGCAGCTTGAGCGGGAGCCCCTACAATGAGCAGTTCTTC. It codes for CASSLSGSPYNEQFF.

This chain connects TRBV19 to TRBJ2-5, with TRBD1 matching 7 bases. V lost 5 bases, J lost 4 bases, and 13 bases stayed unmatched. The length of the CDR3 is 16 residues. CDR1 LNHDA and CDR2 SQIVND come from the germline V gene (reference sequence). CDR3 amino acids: CASSLSGGQLRETQYF. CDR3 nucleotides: TGTGCCAGTAGTCTTTCAGGGGGACAATTACGAGAGACCCAGTACTTC.

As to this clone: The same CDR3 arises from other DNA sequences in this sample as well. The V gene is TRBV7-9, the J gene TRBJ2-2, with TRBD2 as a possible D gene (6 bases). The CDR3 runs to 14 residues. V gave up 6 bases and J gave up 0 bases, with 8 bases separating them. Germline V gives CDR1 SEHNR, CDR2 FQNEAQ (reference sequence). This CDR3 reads CASSWDSNTGELFF. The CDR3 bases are TGTGCCAGCAGTTGGGACTCGAACACCGGGGAGCTGTTTTTT.

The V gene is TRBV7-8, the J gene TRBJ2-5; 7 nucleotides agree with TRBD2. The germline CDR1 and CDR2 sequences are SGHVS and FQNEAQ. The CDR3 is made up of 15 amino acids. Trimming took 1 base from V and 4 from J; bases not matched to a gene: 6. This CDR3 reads CASSLGGGARETQYF. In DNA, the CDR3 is TGTGCCAGCAGCTTAGGGGGGGGTGCTCGAGAGACCCAGTACTTC.

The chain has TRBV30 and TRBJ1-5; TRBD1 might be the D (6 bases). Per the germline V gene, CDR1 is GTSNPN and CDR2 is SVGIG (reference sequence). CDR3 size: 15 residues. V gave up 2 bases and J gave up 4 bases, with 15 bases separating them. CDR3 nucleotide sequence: TGTGCCTGGAGTCTCCCGGGAACAGGGAATCAGCCCCAGCATTTT. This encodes CAWSLPGTGNQPQHF.

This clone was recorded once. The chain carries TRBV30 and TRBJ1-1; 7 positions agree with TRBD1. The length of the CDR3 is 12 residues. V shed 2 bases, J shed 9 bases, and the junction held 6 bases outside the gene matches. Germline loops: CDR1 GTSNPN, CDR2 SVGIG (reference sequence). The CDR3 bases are TGTGCCTGGAGTTTTGAGGGGGCGAAAGCTTTCTTT. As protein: CAWSFEGAKAFF.

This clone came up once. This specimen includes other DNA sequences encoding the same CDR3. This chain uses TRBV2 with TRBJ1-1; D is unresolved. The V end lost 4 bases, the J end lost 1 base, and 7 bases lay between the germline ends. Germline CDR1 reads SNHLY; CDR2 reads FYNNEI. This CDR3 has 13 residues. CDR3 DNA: TGTGCCAGCAGTGCTACAGAGAACACTGAAGCTTTCTTT. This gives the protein CASSATENTEAFF.

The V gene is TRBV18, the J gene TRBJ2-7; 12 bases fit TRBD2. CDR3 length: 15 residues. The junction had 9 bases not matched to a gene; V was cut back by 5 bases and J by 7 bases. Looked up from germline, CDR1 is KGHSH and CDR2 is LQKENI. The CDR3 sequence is CASSSGLAGFQEQYF. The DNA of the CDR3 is TGTGCCAGCTCATCCGGACTAGCGGGGTTTCAAGAGCAGTACTTC. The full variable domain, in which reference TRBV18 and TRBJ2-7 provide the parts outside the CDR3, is NAGVMQNPRHLVRRRGQEARLRCSPMKGHSHVYWYRQLPEEGLKFMVYLQKENIIDESGMPKERFSAEFPKEGPSILRIQQVVRGDSAAYFCASSSGLAGFQEQYFGPGTRLTVT.

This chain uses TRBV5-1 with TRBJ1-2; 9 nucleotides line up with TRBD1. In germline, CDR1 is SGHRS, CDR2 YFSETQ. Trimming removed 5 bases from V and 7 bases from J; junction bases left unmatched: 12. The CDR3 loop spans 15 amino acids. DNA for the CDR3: TGCGCCAGCAGAAGACAGGGGGGCGGCTCTTCTGGCTACACCTTC. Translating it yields CASRRQGGGSSGYTF.

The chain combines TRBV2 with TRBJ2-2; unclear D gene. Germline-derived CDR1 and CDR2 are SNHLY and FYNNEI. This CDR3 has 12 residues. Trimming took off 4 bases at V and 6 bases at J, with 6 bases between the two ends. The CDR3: CASSGESGELFF. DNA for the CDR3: TGTGCCAGCAGTGGAGAATCCGGGGAGCTGTTTTTT.